Presented here are 27 T cell receptor beta chains from one specimen sequenced in a study of T cell responses to AZD1222 COVID-19 vaccine. The assay was immunoSEQ multiplex PCR, and TCRdb's table has in-frame clones only and misses some. The table shows under 200,000 clones, with 80% to 95% occurring only once. Sequences were derived from peripheral blood, sampled on day 0 of AZD1222 vaccination. These TCRs come from an adult in good health.

This chain uses TRBV19 with TRBJ1-1, with TRBD1 as a possible D gene (5 bases). The CDR3 loop spans 13 amino acids. Trimming removed 3 bases from V and 4 bases from J, with 9 bases in between. Germline V gene lookup returns CDR1 LNHDA and CDR2 SQIVND (reference sequence). The CDR3, as DNA: TGTGCCAGTAGTATGGGGGGACGCACTGAAGCTTTCTTT. It specifies CASSMGGRTEAFF. Complete variable domain (other parts from reference TRBV19 and TRBJ1-1): DGGITQSPKYLFRKEGQNVTLSCEQNLNHDAMYWYRQDPGQGLRLIYYSQIVNDFQKGDIAEGYSVSREKKESFPLTVTSAQKNPTAFYLCASSMGGRTEAFFGQGTRLTVV.

The genes are TRBV27 and TRBJ2-1; D is perhaps TRBD2 (5 bases). The V and J ends lost 5 bases and 3 bases respectively, with 8 bases between them. Looked up from germline, CDR1 is MNHEY and CDR2 is SMNVEV (reference sequence). The CDR3 sequence is 13 residues long. CDR3 coding DNA: TGTGCCAGCAGTGGAGGAAGCTACAATGAGCAGTTCTTC. This codes for CASSGGSYNEQFF.

The rearrangement links TRBV5-1 to TRBJ1-3; a weak D match, TRBD1 (5 bases). The V end was cut by 6 bases, the J end by 7 bases, with 8 bases between. Germline loops: CDR1 SGHRS, CDR2 YFSETQ. This CDR3 has 11 amino acids. The CDR3 here is CASKGWNTIYF. The CDR3 nucleotides read TGCGCCAGCAAGGGGTGGAACACCATATATTTT.

This chain links TRBV6-4 with TRBJ1-4; TRBD1 might be the D (5 bases). CDR1 and CDR2 (germline): MRHNA, SNTAGT. Trimming cost V 5 bases and J 5 bases, with 12 bases left between them. This CDR3 is 14 amino acids long. The CDR3 spells CASSPGTGNEKLFF. The CDR3, as DNA: TGTGCCAGCAGTCCCGGGACCGGGAATGAAAAACTGTTTTTT.

The chain couples TRBV6-5 to TRBJ2-2, with D possibly matching TRBD2 (6 bases). The length of the CDR3 is 13 residues. Germline assignment: CDR1 MNHEY and CDR2 SVGAGI. Deletions cut 7 bases from V and 6 bases from J, with 12 bases between. The CDR3 nucleotides read TGTGCCAGCAATCAGGAGGGCGCCGGGGAGCTGTTTTTT. It translates to CASNQEGAGELFF.

This rearrangement joins TRBV5-8 to TRBJ2-1; TRBD2 matches 8 bases. With 2 bases clipped from V and 10 bases from J, the junction kept 8 bases outside the gene matches. Germline CDR1 reads SGHTS; CDR2 reads YDEGEE. The CDR3 is made up of 14 amino acids. CDR3 DNA sequence: TGTGCCAGCAGCTTCCAGCGGGAGTCGTGGGAGCAGTTCTTC. Translated, it gives CASSFQRESWEQFF. Full variable domain (outside the CDR3, taken from reference TRBV5-8 and TRBJ2-1): EAGVTQSPTHLIKTRGQQATLRCSPISGHTSVYWYQQALGLGLQFLLWYDEGEERNRGNFPPRFSGRQFPNYSSELNVNALELEDSALYLCASSFQRESWEQFFGPGTRLTVL.

V gene TRBV6-1 combines with J gene TRBJ1-1; D unclear. V was trimmed by 3 bases and J by 0 bases, leaving 5 bases between them. The CDR3 contains 13 residues. The V gene's germline CDR1 is MNHNS and CDR2 SASEGT. In nucleotides, the CDR3 is TGTGCCAGCAGTGATCTTTTGAACACTGAAGCTTTCTTT. It codes for CASSDLLNTEAFF.

This chain uses TRBV12-3 or TRBV12-4 with TRBJ1-5; D gene ambiguous. V shed 8 bases and J shed 0 bases, with 5 bases lying between them. The CDR3 spans 12 residues. Here the CDR3 reads CASGYSNQPQHF. Written as DNA, the CDR3 is TGTGCCAGCGGGTATAGCAATCAGCCCCAGCATTTT.

This clone was seen just once. The CDR3 here is CASSQRWGMSAMGAFF. For the CDR3, the DNA is TGTGCCAGCAGCCAAAGATGGGGGATGTCGGCGATGGGAGCTTTCTTT. V and J are TRBV3-1 (or the pseudogene TRBV3-2) and TRBJ1-1; D is possibly TRBD1 (5 bases). This CDR3 region has 16 residues. The germline CDR1 and CDR2 sequences are LGHDT and YNNKEL (reference sequence). V dropped 2 bases and J dropped 10 bases, with 23 bases sitting between them.

This chain joins TRBV18 and TRBJ1-2, with 8 bases aligning to TRBD1. V lost 3 bases and J lost 6; bases outside the gene matches: 3. Per the germline V gene, CDR1 is KGHSH and CDR2 is LQKENI. The length of the CDR3 is 13 residues. The CDR3 here is CASSPGRGHGYTF. In nucleotides, the CDR3 is TGTGCCAGCTCACCGGGCAGGGGGCATGGCTACACCTTC.

This chain links TRBV18 with TRBJ1-1, with unresolved D. This CDR3 is built from 15 residues. V lost 1 base to trimming and J lost 0 bases, with 9 bases between them. Germline lookup yields CDR1 KGHSH and CDR2 LQKENI. CDR3 region: CASSPQQPMNTEAFF. The CDR3 bases are TGTGCCAGCTCACCACAGCAGCCTATGAACACTGAAGCTTTCTTT.

The V call is TRBV7-2, the J call TRBJ2-2; D gene ambiguous. CDR1 SGHTA and CDR2 FQGNSA come from the germline V gene. The V and J ends lost 6 bases and 4 bases respectively, with 12 bases between them. The CDR3 loop spans 14 amino acids. The CDR3 DNA sequence: TGTGCCAGCAGTCGAGAGACGGGCACCGGGGAGCTGTTTTTT. It encodes CASSRETGTGELFF.

The chain uses TRBV19 and TRBJ1-5, with TRBD1 matching 8 bases. The germline CDR1 and CDR2 sequences are LNHDA and SQIVND (reference sequence). The CDR3 spans 16 residues. Trimming at V came to 5 bases and at J to 5 bases, leaving 11 bases not matched to a gene. Written as DNA, the CDR3 is TGTGCCAGTAGTCGAGGACAGGGCAGGGTCGATCAGCCCCAGCATTTT. Residues: CASSRGQGRVDQPQHF.

The rearrangement joins TRBV5-1 to TRBJ2-2; D gene ambiguous. There are 16 residues in the CDR3. The V and J ends lost 3 bases and 2 bases respectively, with 14 bases between them. Germline CDR1 SGHRS, CDR2 YFSETQ. CDR3 protein: CASSSDGIPNTGELFF. DNA of the CDR3: TGCGCCAGCAGCTCCGATGGAATCCCCAACACCGGGGAGCTGTTTTTT.

The chain links TRBV5-1 to TRBJ1-2; D is ambiguous. This CDR3 has 13 amino acids. CDR1 is SGHRS and CDR2 is YFSETQ in the germline V gene. V shed 4 bases and J shed 4 bases, with 11 bases lying between them. CDR3 protein: CASSPAETYGYTF. Here the CDR3 DNA reads TGCGCCAGCAGCCCAGCGGAGACCTATGGCTACACCTTC.

This sequence joins TRBV5-4 and TRBJ1-1; D unclear. The germline gives CDR1 SGHNT, CDR2 YYREEE (reference sequence). The CDR3 extends over 15 amino acids. Trimming took 4 bases from V and 0 from J, leaving 13 bases between them. The CDR3 DNA sequence: TGTGCCAGCAGCCCATGGCCGTCCTTGAACACTGAAGCTTTCTTT. Translation gives CASSPWPSLNTEAFF.

The J gene is TRBJ2-3, the V gene TRBV6-1; D uncertain. Germline assignment: CDR1 MNHNS and CDR2 SASEGT. This CDR3 has 12 amino acids. Trimming stripped 1 base from V and 3 bases from J, with 2 bases between. The CDR3 loop reads CASSEVTDTQYF. CDR3 coding DNA: TGTGCCAGCAGTGAAGTTACAGATACGCAGTATTTT.

This clone was counted once. In DNA form, the CDR3 reads TGTGCCAGCAGCCAAGATAGGGCCCGGTTTAGAACTGAAGCTTTCTTT. The encoded protein is CASSQDRARFRTEAFF. V usage is TRBV3-1 (or the pseudogene TRBV3-2) and J usage is TRBJ1-1; D unresolved. Germline CDR1 and CDR2: LGHDT and YNNKEL (reference sequence). The V end lost 0 bases, the J end lost 5 bases, and 16 bases lay between the germline ends. The CDR3 covers 16 residues.

The chain uses TRBV4-1 and TRBJ1-2; 7 bases fit TRBD1. Germline V gene sequence: CDR1 MGHRA, CDR2 YSYEKL. The J segment lost 4 bases and the V segment lost 10 bases, leaving 21 bases of the junction unmatched. The CDR3 loop spans 17 amino acids. CDR3 DNA: TGCGCCACCTCCCCGGAGCTTCCGGGACAGAAGATCTATGGCTACACCTTC. Its protein is CATSPELPGQKIYGYTF.

The chain recombines TRBV7-9 with TRBJ2-5; D possibly corresponds to TRBD1 (6 bases). This CDR3 contains 13 residues. The V gene lost 7 bases and the J gene lost 2 bases, with 11 bases spanning the gap. Looked up from germline, CDR1 is SEHNR and CDR2 is FQNEAQ (reference sequence). CDR3 sequence (DNA): TGTGCCAGCAACGGACAGCTTCAAGAGACCCAGTACTTC. This encodes CASNGQLQETQYF.

This chain joins TRBV5-1 and TRBJ2-3, with D perhaps TRBD1 (5 bases). The CDR3 loop spans 13 amino acids. V was shortened by 6 bases and J by 4 bases, with 12 bases between the two germline ends. The germline V gene has CDR1 SGHRS and CDR2 YFSETQ. Here the CDR3 reads CASKGLVSDTQYF. The CDR3 DNA reads as TGCGCCAGCAAGGGGTTGGTGTCAGATACGCAGTATTTT.

The V and J genes are TRBV27 and TRBJ1-5; the D gene is possibly TRBD1 (5 bases). Germline V gene data show CDR1 as MNHEY and CDR2 as SMNVEV (reference sequence). The CDR3 extends over 13 amino acids. With 2 bases removed from V and 8 bases from J, the gap between germline ends came to 10 bases. CDR3 in DNA: TGTGCCAGCAGTTTAAGTGGGGGGGAGCCCCAGCATTTT. This sequence encodes CASSLSGGEPQHF.

The gene calls are TRBV13 and TRBJ1-1; D is undetermined. The V end lost 5 bases, the J end lost 3 bases, and 13 bases lay between the germline ends. CDR3 length: 14 residues. The germline V gene has CDR1 PRHDT and CDR2 FYEKMQ (reference sequence). In DNA, the CDR3 is TGTGCCAGCAGCCCTACGGGGTTTGACACTGAAGCTTTCTTT. Residues: CASSPTGFDTEAFF. The variable domain in full, completed from reference TRBV13 and TRBJ1-1, reads AAGVIQSPRHLIKEKRETATLKCYPIPRHDTVYWYQQGPGQDPQFLISFYEKMQSDKGSIPDRFSAQQFSDYHSELNMSSLELGDSALYFCASSPTGFDTEAFFGQGTRLTVV.

This chain joins TRBV7-9 and TRBJ1-2; D gene unclear. The germline CDR1 and CDR2 sequences are SEHNR and FQNEAQ (reference sequence). Trimming cost V 4 bases and J 3 bases, with 12 bases left between them. The CDR3 runs 14 residues. The CDR3 bases are TGTGCCAGCAGCTCTATGGGTTCTGACTATGGCTACACCTTC. It yields the protein CASSSMGSDYGYTF.

About this clone itself: This CDR3 is also generated by other DNA sequences in the sample. The V gene is TRBV3-1 (or the pseudogene TRBV3-2), the J gene TRBJ2-7; 7 bases align to TRBD1. Looked up from germline, CDR1 is LGHDT and CDR2 is YNNKEL (reference sequence). The V and J ends lost 4 bases and 0 bases, in that order; junction bases with no gene match: 3. The CDR3 covers 14 residues. The CDR3 bases are TGTGCCAGCAGCCTCAGGGACAGCTCCTACGAGCAGTACTTC. This gives the protein CASSLRDSSYEQYF.

The V call is TRBV5-4, the J call TRBJ2-1; TRBD2 matches at 14 bases. CDR3 length: 15 residues. From germline, CDR1 is SGHNT and CDR2 YYREEE (reference sequence). With V trimmed by 3 bases and J by 8 bases, 4 bases remained unmatched. The CDR3 region is CASSSGTSGGHEQFF. CDR3 coding DNA: TGTGCCAGCAGCTCTGGGACTAGCGGGGGACATGAGCAGTTCTTC.

This clone was detected once. V gene TRBV29-1 combines with J gene TRBJ1-2; 7 bases align to TRBD1. This CDR3 is 12 amino acids long. Germline loops: CDR1 SQVTM, CDR2 ANQGSEA. Trimming at V came to 4 bases and at J to 4 bases, leaving 3 bases not matched to a gene. In DNA, the CDR3 is TGCAGCGTTGGTTCAGGGGGCTATGGCTACACCTTC. It translates to CSVGSGGYGYTF.